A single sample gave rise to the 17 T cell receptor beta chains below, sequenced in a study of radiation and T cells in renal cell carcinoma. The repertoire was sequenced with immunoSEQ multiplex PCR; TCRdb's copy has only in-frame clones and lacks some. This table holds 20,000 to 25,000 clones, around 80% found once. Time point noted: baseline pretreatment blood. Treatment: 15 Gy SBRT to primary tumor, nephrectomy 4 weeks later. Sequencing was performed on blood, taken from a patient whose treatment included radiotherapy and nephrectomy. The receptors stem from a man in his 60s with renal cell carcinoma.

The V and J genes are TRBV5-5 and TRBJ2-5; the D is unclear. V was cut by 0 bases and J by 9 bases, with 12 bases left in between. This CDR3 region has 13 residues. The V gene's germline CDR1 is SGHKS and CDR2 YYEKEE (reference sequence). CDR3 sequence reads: CASSLGVEPAQYF. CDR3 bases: TGTGCCAGCAGCTTGGGAGTAGAGCCGGCCCAGTACTTC.

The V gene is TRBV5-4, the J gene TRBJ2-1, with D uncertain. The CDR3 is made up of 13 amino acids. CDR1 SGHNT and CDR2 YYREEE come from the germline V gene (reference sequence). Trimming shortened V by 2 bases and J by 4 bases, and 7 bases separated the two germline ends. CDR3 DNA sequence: TGTGCCAGCAGCTTTACAGATTACAATGAGCAGTTCTTC. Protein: CASSFTDYNEQFF.

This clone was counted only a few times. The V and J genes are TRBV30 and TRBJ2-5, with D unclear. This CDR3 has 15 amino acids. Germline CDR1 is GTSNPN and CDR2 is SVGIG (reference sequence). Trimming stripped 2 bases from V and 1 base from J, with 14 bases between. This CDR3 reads CAWSSGSGPQETQYF. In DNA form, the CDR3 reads TGTGCCTGGAGTTCGGGCTCGGGCCCCCAAGAGACCCAGTACTTC.

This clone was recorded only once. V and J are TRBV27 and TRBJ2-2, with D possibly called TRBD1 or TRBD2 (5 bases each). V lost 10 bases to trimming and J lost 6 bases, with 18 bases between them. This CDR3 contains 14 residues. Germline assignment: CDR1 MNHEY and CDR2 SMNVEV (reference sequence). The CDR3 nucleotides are TGTGCCACCACCAATTCCGGGGCGGCCGGGGAGCTGTTTTTT. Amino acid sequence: CATTNSGAAGELFF.

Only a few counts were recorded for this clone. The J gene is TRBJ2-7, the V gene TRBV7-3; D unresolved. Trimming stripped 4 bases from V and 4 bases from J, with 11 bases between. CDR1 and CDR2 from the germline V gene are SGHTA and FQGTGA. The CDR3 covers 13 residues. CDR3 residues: CASSSPPQYEQYF. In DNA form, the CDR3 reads TGTGCCAGCAGCTCCCCGCCACAGTACGAGCAGTACTTC. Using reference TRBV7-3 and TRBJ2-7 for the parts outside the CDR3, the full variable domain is GAGVSQTPSNKVTEKGKYVELRCDPISGHTALYWYRQSLGQGPEFLIYFQGTGAADDSGLPNDRFFAVRPEGSVSTLKIQRTERGDSAVYLCASSSPPQYEQYFGPGTRLTVT.

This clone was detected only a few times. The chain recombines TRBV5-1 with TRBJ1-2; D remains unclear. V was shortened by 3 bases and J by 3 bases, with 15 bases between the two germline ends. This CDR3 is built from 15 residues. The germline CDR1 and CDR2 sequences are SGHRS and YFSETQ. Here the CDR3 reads CASSSDKPLHYGYTF. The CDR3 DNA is TGCGCCAGCAGCTCTGACAAGCCACTACACTATGGCTACACCTTC.

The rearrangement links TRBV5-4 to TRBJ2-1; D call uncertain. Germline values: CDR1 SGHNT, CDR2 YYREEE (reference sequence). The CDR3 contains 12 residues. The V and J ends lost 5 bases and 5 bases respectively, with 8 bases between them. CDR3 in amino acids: CASRVLDNEQFF. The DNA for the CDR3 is TGTGCCAGCAGAGTATTAGACAATGAGCAGTTCTTC.

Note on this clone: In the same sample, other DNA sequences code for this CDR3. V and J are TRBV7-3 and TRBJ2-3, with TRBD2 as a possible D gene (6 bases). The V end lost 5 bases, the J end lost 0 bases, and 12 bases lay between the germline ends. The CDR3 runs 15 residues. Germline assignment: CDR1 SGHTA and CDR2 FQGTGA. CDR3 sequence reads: CASSLLAVSTDTQYF. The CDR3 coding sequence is TGTGCCAGCAGCCTACTAGCCGTGAGCACAGATACGCAGTATTTT.

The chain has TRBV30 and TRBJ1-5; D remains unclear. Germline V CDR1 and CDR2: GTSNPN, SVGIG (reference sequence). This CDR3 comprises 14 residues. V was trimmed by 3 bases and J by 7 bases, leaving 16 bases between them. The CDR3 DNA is TGTGCCTGGAGCCCGATGTCTGCACGGCAGCCCCAGCATTTT. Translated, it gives CAWSPMSARQPQHF.

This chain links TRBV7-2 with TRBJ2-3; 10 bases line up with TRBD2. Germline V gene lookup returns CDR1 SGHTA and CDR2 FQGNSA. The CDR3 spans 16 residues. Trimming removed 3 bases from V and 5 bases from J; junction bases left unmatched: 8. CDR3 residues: CASSFAGLAGVDTQYF. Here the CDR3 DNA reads TGTGCCAGCAGCTTCGCCGGGCTAGCGGGGGTAGATACGCAGTATTTT.

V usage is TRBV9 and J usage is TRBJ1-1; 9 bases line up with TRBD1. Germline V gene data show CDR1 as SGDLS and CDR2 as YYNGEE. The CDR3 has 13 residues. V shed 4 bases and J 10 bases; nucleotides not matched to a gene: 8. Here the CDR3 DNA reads TGTGCCAGCAGCACGGGGACAGGGAAGTTAGCTTTCTTT. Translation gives CASSTGTGKLAFF.

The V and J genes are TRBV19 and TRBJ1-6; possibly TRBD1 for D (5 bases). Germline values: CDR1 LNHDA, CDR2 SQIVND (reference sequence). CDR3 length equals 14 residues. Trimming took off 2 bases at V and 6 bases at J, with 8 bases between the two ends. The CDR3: CASSIRGFNSPLHF. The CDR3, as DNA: TGTGCCAGTAGTATACGGGGGTTTAATTCACCCCTCCACTTT.

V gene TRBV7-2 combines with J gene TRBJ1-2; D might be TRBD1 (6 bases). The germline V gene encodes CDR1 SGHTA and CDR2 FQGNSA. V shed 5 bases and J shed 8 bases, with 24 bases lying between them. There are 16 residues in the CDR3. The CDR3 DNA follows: TGTGCCAGCAGCCTTAACGCGGGGGGGCCGGAGGGCGGCTACACCTTC. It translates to CASSLNAGGPEGGYTF.

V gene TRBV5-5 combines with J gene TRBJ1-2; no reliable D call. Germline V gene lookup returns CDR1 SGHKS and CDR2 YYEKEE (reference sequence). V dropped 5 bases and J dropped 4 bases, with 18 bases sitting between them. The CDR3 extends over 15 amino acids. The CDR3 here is CASSRAASSIYGYTF. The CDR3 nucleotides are TGTGCCAGCAGTCGGGCCGCTTCCTCAATCTATGGCTACACCTTC.

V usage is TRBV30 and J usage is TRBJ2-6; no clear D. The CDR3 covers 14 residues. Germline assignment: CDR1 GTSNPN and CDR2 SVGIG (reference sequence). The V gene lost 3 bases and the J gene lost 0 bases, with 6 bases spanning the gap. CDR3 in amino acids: CAWRDHSGANVLTF. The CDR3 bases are TGTGCCTGGAGGGATCACTCTGGGGCCAACGTCCTGACTTTC. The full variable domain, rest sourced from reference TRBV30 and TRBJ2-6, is SQTIHQWPATLVQPVGSPLSLECTVEGTSNPNLYWYRQAAGRGLQLLFYSVGIGQISSEVPQNLSASRPQDRQFILSSKKLLLSDSGFYLCAWRDHSGANVLTFGAGSRLTVL.

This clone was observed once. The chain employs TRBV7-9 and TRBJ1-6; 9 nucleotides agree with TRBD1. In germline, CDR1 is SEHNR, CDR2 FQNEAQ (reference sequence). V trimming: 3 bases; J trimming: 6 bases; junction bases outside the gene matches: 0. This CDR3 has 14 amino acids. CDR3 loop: CASSLDRGNSPLHF. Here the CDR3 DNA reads TGTGCCAGCAGCTTGGACAGGGGTAATTCACCCCTCCACTTT.

The chain's CDR3 is CASSLGGQGLSGNTIYF. In DNA form, the CDR3 reads TGTGCCAGCAGCTTAGGGGGACAGGGGCTGTCTGGAAACACCATATATTTT. The chain carries TRBV7-2 and TRBJ1-3, with 10 bases identical to TRBD1. This CDR3 has 17 amino acids. Germline V gene data show CDR1 as SGHTA and CDR2 as FQGNSA. J was trimmed by 1 base and V by 1 base; bases with no gene match: 4.